The next 17 T cell receptor beta chains were all read from a single sample in a study of cytomegalovirus exposure and HLA in healthy donors. Use of 60 Vbeta and 13 Jbeta primers characterized the PCR. Only in-frame clones appear in the TCRdb table, and some are missing; sequencing was by immunoSEQ multiplex PCR. Here the sample spans fewer than 200,000 clones, roughly 8.7% being singletons. Source material: PBMCs. Receptors originate from a woman aged 25 to 39 in good health and CMV-seropositive.

The chain has TRBV30 and TRBJ2-1, with TRBD2 identical over 13 bases. Germline CDR1 reads GTSNPN; CDR2 reads SVGIG (reference sequence). The length of the CDR3 is 16 residues. J was trimmed by 4 bases and V by 1 base; bases with no gene match: 4. CDR3 region: CAWSGPGLAGYNEQFF. DNA of the CDR3: TGTGCCTGGAGTGGTCCGGGACTAGCGGGATACAATGAGCAGTTCTTC.

DNA of the CDR3: TGTGCCAGCAGTGAAGGGGGGAGGCGGGAGACCCAGTACTTC. Protein product: CASSEGGRRETQYF. V is TRBV25-1 and J is TRBJ2-5, with D possibly matching TRBD2 (6 bases). The CDR3 is 14 residues long. With 2 bases removed from V and 5 bases from J, the gap between germline ends came to 12 bases. Germline V lookup: CDR1 MGHDK, CDR2 SYGVNS.

This clone was counted only a few times. The chain recombines TRBV10-3 with TRBJ2-7; D is perhaps TRBD2 (5 bases). Germline CDR1 and CDR2: ENHRY and SYGVKD. V dropped 4 bases and J dropped 0 bases, with 10 bases sitting between them. The CDR3 is 14 residues long. The CDR3 reads CAISGWESSYEQYF. The CDR3 DNA reads as TGTGCCATCAGTGGTTGGGAGAGCTCCTACGAGCAGTACTTC.

This clone was picked up a small number of times. The chain joins TRBV7-9 to TRBJ1-1; 7 bases are shared with TRBD1. The V gene's germline CDR1 is SEHNR and CDR2 FQNEAQ (reference sequence). The CDR3 contains 15 residues. V was clipped by 3 bases and J by 3 bases; unmatched bases: 7. CDR3 residues: CASSFPSQGDTEAFF. The CDR3 coding sequence is TGTGCCAGCAGCTTCCCCTCCCAGGGGGACACTGAAGCTTTCTTT.

The rearrangement joins TRBV29-1 to TRBJ1-4, with a tentative D call TRBD1 (6 bases). CDR3 length: 12 residues. Trimming shortened V by 7 bases and J by 8 bases, and 14 bases separated the two germline ends. CDR1 and CDR2 from the germline V gene are SQVTM and ANQGSEA. CDR3 bases: TGCAGCGCCGAGGGGGGGGGCGAAAAACTGTTTTTT. Encoded protein: CSAEGGGEKLFF. Full variable domain (rest looked up from reference TRBV29-1 and TRBJ1-4): SAVISQKPSRDICQRGTSLTIQCQVDSQVTMMFWYRQQPGQSLTLIATANQGSEATYESGFVIDKFPISRPNLTFSTLTVSNMSPEDSSIYLCSAEGGGEKLFFGSGTQLSVL.

The chain links TRBV2 to TRBJ1-6; no clear D gene. This CDR3 has 14 amino acids. Trimming took off 6 bases at V and 2 bases at J, with 8 bases between the two ends. The germline CDR1 and CDR2 sequences are SNHLY and FYNNEI. The CDR3 region is CASRRLTYNSPLHF. The CDR3 region has the DNA TGTGCCAGCAGGCGGCTGACCTATAATTCACCCCTCCACTTT.

The J gene is TRBJ1-5, the V gene TRBV4-1; possible D gene TRBD1, 5 bases. The CDR3 has 14 amino acids. CDR1 and CDR2 from the germline V gene are MGHRA and YSYEKL. Trimming stripped 3 bases from V and 6 bases from J, with 12 bases between. DNA for the CDR3: TGCGCCAGCAGCCAGGGGGGTCGGGGTCAGCCCCAGCATTTT. Translation: CASSQGGRGQPQHF.

This clone was found a few times. The chain has TRBV30 and TRBJ1-6, with a tentative D call TRBD1 (5 bases). The CDR3 is 13 amino acids. CDR1 and CDR2 (germline): GTSNPN, SVGIG (reference sequence). Trimming pared 4 bases from V and 8 bases from J, leaving 12 bases between. The CDR3 region is CAWTRGGDSPLHF. The CDR3 coding sequence is TGTGCCTGGACACGGGGAGGGGATTCACCCCTCCACTTT.

The sample holds a few counts of this clone. The same CDR3 arises from other DNA sequences in this sample as well. The CDR3 sequence: CASSPGTGGTNTEAFF. CDR3 in DNA: TGTGCCAGCAGCCCAGGGACAGGGGGAACGAACACTGAAGCTTTCTTT. The chain carries TRBV7-2 and TRBJ1-1; 11 bases agree with TRBD1. Germline loops: CDR1 SGHTA, CDR2 FQGNSA. The junction had 6 bases not matched to a gene; V was cut back by 5 bases and J by 1 base. This CDR3 comprises 16 residues.

The chain carries TRBV27 and TRBJ2-2; 7 bases match TRBD1. Germline assignment: CDR1 MNHEY and CDR2 SMNVEV (reference sequence). The CDR3 is made up of 18 amino acids. Trimming took 5 bases from V and 1 from J; bases not matched to a gene: 13. CDR3 sequence reads: CASSHRQGRARNTGELFF. The CDR3 coding sequence is TGTGCCAGCAGTCACCGACAGGGACGGGCTCGGAACACCGGGGAGCTGTTTTTT.

V gene TRBV9 combines with J gene TRBJ2-3, with 7 bases fitting TRBD1. The CDR3 sequence is 16 residues long. CDR1 and CDR2 from the germline V gene are SGDLS and YYNGEE. V lost 4 bases and J lost 0; bases outside the gene matches: 8. CDR3 bases: TGTGCCAGCAGCACCCGACAGGGAACTAGCACAGATACGCAGTATTTT. Translated: CASSTRQGTSTDTQYF.

The sample holds a few counts of this clone. This chain joins TRBV30 and TRBJ1-5, with D uncertain. Germline V gene lookup returns CDR1 GTSNPN and CDR2 SVGIG (reference sequence). The CDR3 consists of 13 residues. V was clipped by 2 bases and J by 4 bases, with 9 bases between them. CDR3 protein: CAWSIQINQPQHF. CDR3 nucleotide sequence: TGTGCCTGGAGTATCCAGATTAATCAGCCCCAGCATTTT.

Concerning this clone itself: An end of the junction does not agree with germline; a read error may underlie this. The chain carries TRBV5-1 and TRBJ1-4, with D unresolved. The CDR3 extends over 13 amino acids. The V gene's germline CDR1 is SGHRS and CDR2 YFSETQ. The CDR3 DNA reads as TGCGCCAGCAGCTTGGCTCCCTCGGGAAAACCGTTTTTT. Protein sequence: CASSLAPSGKPFF. The full variable domain, rest sourced from reference TRBV5-1 and TRBJ1-4, is KAGVTQTPRYLIKTRGQQVTLSCSPISGHRSVSWYQQTPGQGLQFLFEYFSETQRNKGNFPGRFSGRQFSNSRSEMNVSTLELGDSALYLCASSLAPSGKPFFGSGTQLSVL.

This clone was detected a few times. This sample also contains other DNA sequences that code for the same CDR3. This chain connects TRBV7-9 to TRBJ1-2, with a weak D call TRBD1 (5 bases). The V end lost 1 base, the J end lost 8 bases, and 11 bases lay between the germline ends. The CDR3 is 13 amino acids. Germline V gene lookup returns CDR1 SEHNR and CDR2 FQNEAQ (reference sequence). The CDR3 DNA is TGTGCCAGCAGCTTAGGGCAGGGAGGAGGCTACACCTTC. Translating it yields CASSLGQGGGYTF. Looking up the rest from reference TRBV7-9 and TRBJ1-2 gives the full variable domain: DTGVSQNPRHKITKRGQNVTFRCDPISEHNRLYWYRQTLGQGPEFLTYFQNEAQLEKSRLLSDRFSAERPKGSFSTLEIQRTEQGDSAMYLCASSLGQGGGYTFGSGTRLTVV.

This clone was counted between two and nine times. The rearrangement uses TRBV10-2 and TRBJ2-7; TRBD2 agrees at 13 bases. With 3 bases clipped from V and 6 bases from J, the junction kept 5 bases outside the gene matches. Per germline, CDR1 WSHSY and CDR2 SAAADI. This CDR3 comprises 15 residues. CDR3 DNA: TGCGCCAGCAGTGATCAAGGACTAGCGGGAGTCGAGCAGTACTTC. It yields the protein CASSDQGLAGVEQYF.

A few counts support this clone. The CDR3 bases are TGCGCCAGCAGTAATCGACAGATCACCGGGGAGCTGTTTTTT. The encoded protein is CASSNRQITGELFF. The rearrangement links TRBV10-1 to TRBJ2-2; TRBD1 is a possible D gene (5 bases). This CDR3 contains 14 residues. Germline assignment: CDR1 WNHNN and CDR2 SYGVQD (reference sequence). The germline V and J ends were trimmed by 5 bases and 4 bases, with 11 bases remaining between them.

This chain links TRBV6-6 with TRBJ2-7; no reliable D call. The CDR3 consists of 11 residues. The germline V gene encodes CDR1 MNHNY and CDR2 SVGAGI (reference sequence). The V end lost 6 bases, the J end lost 9 bases, and 12 bases lay between the germline ends. CDR3: CASSPSVVQYF. Written as DNA, the CDR3 is TGTGCCAGCAGCCCGTCGGTTGTGCAGTACTTC.